Below, 23 T cell receptor beta chains from the same sample are listed, as sequenced in a study of blood T cell repertoires in COVID-19. The table came from immunoSEQ multiplex PCR; TCRdb's copy has only in-frame clones and leaves some out. Among 25,000 to 35,000 clones, 89% were seen once, and the ten largest hold about 45%. The specimen sequenced was peripheral blood. The receptors stem from a human donor with acute or convalescent COVID-19. The donor label of this sample is uncertain.

The chain carries TRBV12-3 or TRBV12-4 and TRBJ1-2; maybe TRBD1 (6 bases). V shed 7 bases and J shed 8 bases, with 17 bases lying between them. CDR3 size: 13 residues. The chain's CDR3 is CASTPQQGWGYTF. The CDR3, as DNA: TGTGCCAGCACCCCCCAACAGGGCTGGGGCTACACCTTC.

The chain recombines TRBV4-1 with TRBJ2-7; D may be TRBD1 (6 bases). The ends were cut back, 4 bases at V and 2 bases at J, with 15 bases in the middle. CDR1 is MGHRA, CDR2 YSYEKL, per germline. CDR3 length equals 15 residues. The CDR3 loop is CASSPTQGTTYEQYF. The CDR3, as DNA: TGCGCCAGCAGCCCGACACAGGGTACCACCTACGAGCAGTACTTC.

The chain combines TRBV5-1 with TRBJ2-6, with 10 positions matching TRBD1. CDR3 length equals 17 residues. V gave up 4 bases and J gave up 1 base; unmatched junction bases: 5. CDR1 and CDR2 (germline): SGHRS, YFSETQ. The CDR3 is CASSAGQGGSGANVLTF. CDR3 in DNA: TGCGCCAGCAGCGCCGGACAGGGGGGGTCTGGGGCCAACGTCCTGACTTTC.

This chain uses TRBV5-1 with TRBJ2-1; 9 bases line up with TRBD2. This CDR3 comprises 15 residues. V gave up 7 bases and J gave up 4 bases; unmatched junction bases: 9. Germline V lookup: CDR1 SGHRS, CDR2 YFSETQ. CDR3 residues: CASQIRSGRYNEQFF. The DNA for the CDR3 is TGCGCCAGCCAAATCAGGAGCGGGAGGTACAATGAGCAGTTCTTC.

This CDR3 reads CASSPTSGASYEQYV. In DNA, the CDR3 is TGTGCCAGCTCTCCTACTAGCGGGGCATCCTACGAGCAGTACGTC. V gene TRBV18 combines with J gene TRBJ2-7, with 10 positions matching TRBD2. CDR1 is KGHSH and CDR2 is LQKENI in the germline V gene. There are 15 residues in the CDR3. Trimming cost V 6 bases and J 1 base; bases outside gene matches: 6.

The chain combines TRBV3-1 (or the pseudogene TRBV3-2) with TRBJ2-1, with 9 bases that match TRBD2. Germline assignment: CDR1 LGHDT and CDR2 YNNKEL (reference sequence). V lost 0 bases and J lost 16; bases outside the gene matches: 13. The CDR3 extends over 15 amino acids. In DNA form, the CDR3 reads TGTGCCAGCAGCCAAGATTTCGGGCTAGCGGGATTATCATTCTTC. Its translation is CASSQDFGLAGLSFF.

The chain is built from TRBV4-1 and TRBJ1-1, with D uncertain. With 1 base removed from V and 4 bases from J, the gap between germline ends came to 10 bases. Germline V gene data show CDR1 as MGHRA and CDR2 as YSYEKL. This CDR3 is built from 14 residues. CDR3 in DNA: TGCGCCAGCAGCCAAGTCGCCCCGCGCACTGAAGCTTTCTTT. Its translation is CASSQVAPRTEAFF.

The gene calls are TRBV9 and TRBJ2-1; D is perhaps TRBD2 (6 bases). From germline, CDR1 is SGDLS and CDR2 YYNGEE. Trimming removed 2 bases at V and 12 bases at J, with 21 bases between. This CDR3 is 15 amino acids long. CDR3 region: CASSVSIGGPEGQFF. The DNA for the CDR3 is TGTGCCAGCAGCGTCTCAATCGGGGGACCTGAAGGGCAGTTCTTC. The full variable domain, completed using reference TRBV9 and TRBJ2-1, is DSGVTQTPKHLITATGQRVTLRCSPRSGDLSVYWYQQSLDQGLQFLIQYYNGEERAKGNILERFSAQQFPDLHSELNLSSLELGDSALYFCASSVSIGGPEGQFFGPGTRLTVL.

The chain couples TRBV19 to TRBJ1-5; 7 positions agree with TRBD1. The CDR3 length is 14 residues. V was pared by 6 bases and J by 6 bases, with 8 bases of the junction left unmatched. Germline values: CDR1 LNHDA, CDR2 SQIVND (reference sequence). CDR3 sequence: CASSQGVGGQPQHF. DNA for the CDR3: TGTGCCAGTAGCCAGGGGGTCGGAGGTCAGCCCCAGCATTTT.

The CDR3 sequence is CASSRPSGRSSYNEQFF. In nucleotides, the CDR3 is TGTGCCAGTAGTCGACCTAGCGGGCGCAGCTCCTACAATGAGCAGTTCTTC. V is TRBV19 and J is TRBJ2-1; 8 positions match TRBD2. Germline values: CDR1 LNHDA, CDR2 SQIVND (reference sequence). The CDR3 spans 17 residues. The V gene end was trimmed by 5 bases and the J gene end by 0 bases; junction bases not matched to a gene: 9. Looking up the rest from reference TRBV19 and TRBJ2-1 gives the full variable domain: DGGITQSPKYLFRKEGQNVTLSCEQNLNHDAMYWYRQDPGQGLRLIYYSQIVNDFQKGDIAEGYSVSREKKESFPLTVTSAQKNPTAFYLCASSRPSGRSSYNEQFFGPGTRLTVL.

The V gene is TRBV27, the J gene TRBJ2-7; D is possibly TRBD1 (5 bases). CDR1 and CDR2 from the germline V gene are MNHEY and SMNVEV (reference sequence). Trimming removed 2 bases from V and 9 bases from J, with 8 bases in between. This CDR3 region has 11 residues. Here the CDR3 DNA reads TGTGCCAGCAGTTTACTCCAGGGGCAGTACTTC. Protein product: CASSLLQGQYF.

V and J are TRBV7-2 and TRBJ2-1; no firm D call. The CDR3 runs to 14 residues. V was trimmed by 5 bases and J by 8 bases, leaving 16 bases between them. CDR1 is SGHTA, CDR2 FQGNSA, per germline. CDR3 in DNA: TGTGCCAGCAGCCCTCGGGTCCAAAGCTATGAGCAGTTCTTC. Translating gives CASSPRVQSYEQFF.

V and J are TRBV2 and TRBJ2-5; 8 bases agree with TRBD1. The trim removed 5 bases at V and 2 bases at J, leaving 7 bases unmatched. The CDR3 is 15 amino acids. In germline, CDR1 is SNHLY, CDR2 FYNNEI. The CDR3 nucleotides are TGTGCCAGCAGTTCAGACAGGGGCCCTCAAGAGACCCAGTACTTC. Translated: CASSSDRGPQETQYF.

The CDR3 is CASSISGDGYTF. The DNA of the CDR3 is TGTGCCAGTAGTATTTCAGGGGATGGCTACACCTTC. The chain couples TRBV19 to TRBJ1-2; D is perhaps TRBD1 (6 bases). The V end lost 3 bases, the J end lost 6 bases, and 8 bases lay between the germline ends. CDR3 length equals 12 residues. CDR1 LNHDA and CDR2 SQIVND come from the germline V gene (reference sequence).

The chain has TRBV3-1 (or the pseudogene TRBV3-2) and TRBJ2-3; 8 bases match TRBD1. Germline trimming cut 4 bases from V and 2 bases from J; bases unmatched to any gene: 5. Germline lookup yields CDR1 LGHDT and CDR2 YNNKEL (reference sequence). The CDR3 length is 15 residues. The CDR3 DNA is TGTGCCAGCAGCCCTTACAGGGGGGCCACAGATACGCAGTATTTT. Protein product: CASSPYRGATDTQYF.

The genes are TRBV5-3 and TRBJ1-2; TRBD1 matches 9 bases. TRBV5-3 is recorded as an ORF, its role being uncertain. Trimming removed 4 bases from V and 7 bases from J; junction bases left unmatched: 5. The CDR3 consists of 13 residues. The CDR3 loop is CARSVQGARGYTF. The CDR3 DNA sequence: TGTGCCAGAAGCGTACAGGGGGCGCGTGGCTACACCTTC.

This chain joins TRBV18 and TRBJ1-2; the D gene is possibly TRBD1 (5 bases). The CDR3 has 13 amino acids. V shed 2 bases and J shed 7 bases, with 11 bases lying between them. In germline, CDR1 is KGHSH, CDR2 LQKENI. CDR3 DNA sequence: TGTGCCAGCTCACCAAGCCAGGGAGGTGGCTACACCTTC. This sequence encodes CASSPSQGGGYTF.

The chain couples TRBV9 to TRBJ2-3; 7 bases map to TRBD2. The CDR3 has 14 amino acids. The germline V gene has CDR1 SGDLS and CDR2 YYNGEE. Unmatched junction bases numbered 4, after V lost 0 bases and J lost 6 bases. CDR3 protein: CASSVGEGRDTQYF. The CDR3 DNA follows: TGTGCCAGCAGCGTAGGGGAGGGCCGTGATACGCAGTATTTT.

The V call is TRBV3-1 (or the pseudogene TRBV3-2), the J call TRBJ2-7; 9 bases are a match to TRBD2. After removal of 0 bases from V and 3 bases from J, the junction contained 12 bases not matched to a gene. In germline, CDR1 is LGHDT, CDR2 YNNKEL (reference sequence). The CDR3 has 18 residues. CDR3 amino acids: CASSQDRLSGGLNYEQYF. Written as DNA, the CDR3 is TGTGCCAGCAGCCAAGATCGGCTTAGCGGGGGCCTCAACTACGAGCAGTACTTC.

V and J are TRBV24-1 and TRBJ2-2; 8 bases align to TRBD2. The V gene's germline CDR1 is KGHDR and CDR2 SFDVKD. The V segment lost 4 bases and the J segment 7 bases; nucleotides outside the gene matches: 10. The CDR3 extends over 16 amino acids. The CDR3 is CATSDPGLARSGELFF. CDR3 nucleotides: TGTGCCACCAGTGACCCCGGACTAGCACGTAGCGGGGAGCTGTTTTTT.

This chain uses TRBV29-1 with TRBJ2-2, with D maybe TRBD2 (6 bases). Germline V CDR1 and CDR2: SQVTM, ANQGSEA. The CDR3 runs 15 residues. The V gene lost 6 bases and the J gene lost 7 bases, with 21 bases spanning the gap. The CDR3 reads CSVAYPGLGGGELFF. The DNA of the CDR3 is TGCAGCGTCGCATACCCGGGACTCGGGGGCGGGGAGCTGTTTTTT.

V gene TRBV3-1 (or the pseudogene TRBV3-2) combines with J gene TRBJ1-1; 9 positions match TRBD1. The CDR3 loop spans 14 amino acids. V trimming: 6 bases; J trimming: 9 bases; junction bases outside the gene matches: 11. CDR1 is LGHDT and CDR2 is YNNKEL in the germline V gene (reference sequence). The chain's CDR3 is CASRPDRDRAQAFF. CDR3 in DNA: TGTGCCAGCAGACCCGACCGGGACAGGGCTCAAGCTTTCTTT.

The J gene is TRBJ2-7, the V gene TRBV7-2; the match to TRBD1 covers 7 bases. J lost 2 bases, V lost 5 bases, and 3 bases had no gene match. The CDR3 contains 13 residues. The V gene's germline CDR1 is SGHTA and CDR2 FQGNSA. The DNA of the CDR3 is TGTGCCAGCAGCAGGGGACAGACCTACGAGCAGTACTTC. Its protein product is CASSRGQTYEQYF.